One sample yielded the 2 T cell receptor beta chains listed below, sequenced in a study of beta chain features in type 1 diabetes. Every bit of the isolated RNA underwent reverse transcription, so sequencing read expressed TCRB transcripts. Libraries were prepared by immunoSEQ multiplex PCR; TCRdb keeps only in-frame clonotypes and omits some of them. The sample yields 200,000 to 250,000 clones, about 70% seen once. The specimen was naive CD4+ T cells from blood. These receptors originate from a man in his thirties or forties in good health.

The rearrangement links TRBV4-1 to TRBJ2-2; TRBD2 is a possible D gene (5 bases). V lost 7 bases and J lost 4, with 19 bases in between. Germline V CDR1 and CDR2: MGHRA, YSYEKL. The CDR3 is made up of 16 amino acids. The CDR3 here is CASTKPGTAGTGELFF. The CDR3 DNA is TGCGCCAGCACCAAACCAGGAACCGCGGGCACCGGGGAGCTGTTTTTT.

The DNA of the CDR3 is TGTGCCAGCAGCGTCGGCTCGGGGACTAGCGGGAGAGAAAACATTCAGTACTTC. Its protein is CASSVGSGTSGRENIQYF. The chain recombines TRBV9 with TRBJ2-4; 14 nucleotides match TRBD2. The germline gives CDR1 SGDLS, CDR2 YYNGEE. The CDR3 runs to 18 residues. V lost 2 bases, J lost 5 bases, and 9 bases stayed unmatched. Filled out from reference TRBV9 and TRBJ2-4, the complete variable domain reads DSGVTQTPKHLITATGQRVTLRCSPRSGDLSVYWYQQSLDQGLQFLIQYYNGEERAKGNILERFSAQQFPDLHSELNLSSLELGDSALYFCASSVGSGTSGRENIQYFGAGTRLSVL.